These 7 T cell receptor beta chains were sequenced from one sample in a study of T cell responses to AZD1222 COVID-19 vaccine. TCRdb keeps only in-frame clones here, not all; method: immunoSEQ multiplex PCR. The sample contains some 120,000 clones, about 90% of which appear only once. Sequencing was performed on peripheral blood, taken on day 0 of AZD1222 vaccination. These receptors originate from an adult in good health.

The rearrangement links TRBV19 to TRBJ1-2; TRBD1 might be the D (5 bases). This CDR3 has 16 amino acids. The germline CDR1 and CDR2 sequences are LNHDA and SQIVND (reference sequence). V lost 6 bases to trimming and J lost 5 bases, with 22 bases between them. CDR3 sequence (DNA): TGTGCCAGTAGATCCTGGGACCCAAGAGGGAGTTATGGCTACACCTTC. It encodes CASRSWDPRGSYGYTF.

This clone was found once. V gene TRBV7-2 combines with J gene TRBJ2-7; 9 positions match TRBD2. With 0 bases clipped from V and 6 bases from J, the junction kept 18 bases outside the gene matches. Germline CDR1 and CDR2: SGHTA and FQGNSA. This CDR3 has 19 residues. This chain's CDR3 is CASSLAGGSGSMRASEQYF. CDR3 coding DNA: TGTGCCAGCAGCTTAGCCGGCGGTAGCGGGAGTATGCGGGCCTCCGAGCAGTACTTC.

CDR3 sequence reads: CASSQEWSDSPMNTEAFF. The CDR3 DNA reads as TGTGCCAGCAGCCAAGAATGGTCAGACAGCCCCATGAACACTGAAGCTTTCTTT. V usage is TRBV14 and J usage is TRBJ1-1; D possibly corresponds to TRBD1 (5 bases). CDR3 length: 18 amino acids. The germline CDR1 and CDR2 sequences are SGHDN and FVKESK. The germline V and J ends were trimmed by 0 bases and 0 bases, with 17 bases remaining between them.

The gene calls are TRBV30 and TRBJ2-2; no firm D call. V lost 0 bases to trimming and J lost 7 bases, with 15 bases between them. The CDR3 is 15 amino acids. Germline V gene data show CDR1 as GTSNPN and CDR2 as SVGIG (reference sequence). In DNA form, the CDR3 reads TGTGCCTGGAGTGTATTCTCAGGTGGGGTCGGGGAGCTGTTTTTT. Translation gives CAWSVFSGGVGELFF. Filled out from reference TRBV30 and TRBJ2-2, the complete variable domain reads SQTIHQWPATLVQPVGSPLSLECTVEGTSNPNLYWYRQAAGRGLQLLFYSVGIGQISSEVPQNLSASRPQDRQFILSSKKLLLSDSGFYLCAWSVFSGGVGELFFGEGSRLTVL.

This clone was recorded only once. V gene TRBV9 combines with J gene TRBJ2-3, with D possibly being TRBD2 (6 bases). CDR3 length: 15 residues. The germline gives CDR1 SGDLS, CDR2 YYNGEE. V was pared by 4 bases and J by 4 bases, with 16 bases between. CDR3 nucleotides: TGTGCCAGCAGCCGGTCGCGAGGCGGGGCAGATACGCAGTATTTT. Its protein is CASSRSRGGADTQYF.

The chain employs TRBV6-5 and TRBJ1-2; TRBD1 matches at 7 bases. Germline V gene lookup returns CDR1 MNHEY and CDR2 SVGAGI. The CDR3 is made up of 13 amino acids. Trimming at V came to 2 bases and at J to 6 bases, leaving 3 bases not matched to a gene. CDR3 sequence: CASSYEGADGYTF. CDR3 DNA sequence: TGTGCCAGCAGTTACGAGGGGGCGGATGGCTACACCTTC.

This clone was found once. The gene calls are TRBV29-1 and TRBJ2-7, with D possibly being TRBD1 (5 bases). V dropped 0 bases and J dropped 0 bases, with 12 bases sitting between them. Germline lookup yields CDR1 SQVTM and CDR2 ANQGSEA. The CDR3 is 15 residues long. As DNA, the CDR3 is TGCAGCGTTGAAGATGCCAGGGCAAGCTCCTACGAGCAGTACTTC. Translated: CSVEDARASSYEQYF.